This is a list of T cell receptor beta chains from one sample in a study of identical twins. MiXCR, run by TCRdb on the 5' RACE reads, gives a single entry per CDR3 protein. The sample includes around 160,000 distinct CDR3 sequences, around 3.5% of them seen just once. Material for sequencing was memory T cells sorted from blood. The receptors originated from a man aged 18-30 years in good health. Each CDR3 is given with its conserved first and last residue. The D gene is left open where the match is weak. The size field is filled for only some rows; it gives once, few, many or a size class.

NA,TRBJ2-5,TRBV5-1,NA,TGCGCCAGCAGCTTTAACGGACGTAACCAAGAGACCCAGTACTTC,CASSFNGRNQETQYF
many,TRBJ2-2,TRBV5-4,NA,TGTGCCAGCAGTTCCACTATATACACCGGGGAGCTGTTTTTT,CASSSTIYTGELFF
many,TRBJ2-2,TRBV20-1,TRBD2,TGCAGTGCCCGGGACTATCGATCCACCGGGGAGCTGTTTTTT,CSARDYRSTGELFF
many,TRBJ2-7,TRBV5-5,NA,TGTGCCAGCAGCTTGGGTCCGGGAAGGGTCCGCGAGCAGTACTTC,CASSLGPGRVREQYF
many,TRBJ2-7,TRBV7-2,TRBD2,TGTGCCAGCAGCTTATCCAGCGGGAGGGACTACGAGCAGTACTTC,CASSLSSGRDYEQYF
many,TRBJ1-1,TRBV11-1,TRBD1,TGTGCCAGCAGTACCGGGGACAGCTGGAACACTGAAGCTTTCTTT,CASSTGDSWNTEAFF
NA,TRBJ2-1,TRBV6-1,TRBD2,TGTGCCAGCAATTTAGCGGGAGTGCAGTTCTTC,CASNLAGVQFF
many,TRBJ1-4,TRBV29-1,NA,TGCAGCGTTGGGGGCGGATCAACTAATGAAAAACTGTTTTTT,CSVGGGSTNEKLFF
many,TRBJ2-5,TRBV28,TRBD1,TGTGCCAGCAGTCCACTTTCCGGGACAGGGGGAGAGACCCAGTACTTC,CASSPLSGTGGETQYF
many,TRBJ1-1,TRBV2,TRBD1,TGTGCCAGCAGTAAGATTTCCCAGGGGGTAGGGAACACTGAAGCTTTCTTT,CASSKISQGVGNTEAFF
many,TRBJ1-5,TRBV7-8,NA,TGTGCCAGCAGCGTAACGGGACTCAGCAATCAGCCCCAGCATTTT,CASSVTGLSNQPQHF
many,TRBJ2-1,TRBV7-2,NA,TGTGCCAGCAGCAAGCGACTAGTTAGCGATGAGCAGTTCTTC,CASSKRLVSDEQFF
many,TRBJ2-1,TRBV20-1,NA,TGCAGTGAAAGGAGGGCCGCCTACAATGAGCAGTTCTTC,CSERRAAYNEQFF
many,TRBJ2-3,TRBV5-1,NA,TGCGCCAGCAGCTTAGCCCGCAAGTCTAGCACAGATACGCAGTATTTT,CASSLARKSSTDTQYF
many,TRBJ1-2,TRBV5-1,NA,TGCGCCAGCAGCTTGGCCGGGGGTTTCCCCATCGATGGCTACACCTTC,CASSLAGGFPIDGYTF
many,TRBJ2-1,TRBV20-1,TRBD2,TGCAGTGCTCGGGAGGGATTGTACAATGAGCAGTTCTTC,CSAREGLYNEQFF
many,TRBJ1-2,TRBV7-8,NA,TGTGCCAGCAGCTTAGTGGGGGACGGCTACACCTTC,CASSLVGDGYTF
many,TRBJ2-3,TRBV4-3,NA,TGCGCCAGCAGCCAAGATAAACGAGGCACGCAGTATTTT,CASSQDKRGTQYF